Listed below are T cell receptor beta chains from one sample, sequenced in a study of Ad26.COV2.S vaccination and SARS-CoV-2 variants. The protocol was immunoSEQ multiplex PCR, while the TCRdb copy is restricted to in-frame clones and leaves out a portion. The table includes almost 400,000 clones, 89% detected once. The input for sequencing was peripheral blood, taken in a trial of Ad26.COV2.S vaccine versus placebo. The receptors were gathered from a person between 18 and 59 years old who received the Ad26.COV2.S COVID-19 vaccine or a placebo. Both conserved end residues are part of each CDR3. D genes are given only for firm matches. Clone size is stated in some rows and not others, as once, few, many or a class when expanded.

d_gene	v_gene	len	abundance	j_gene	CDR3aa	CDR3nt
-	TRBV2	14	-	TRBJ2-1	CASSEAPKGGEQFF	TGTGCCAGCAGTGAAGCCCCCAAGGGGGGTGAGCAGTTCTTC
-	TRBV30	13	-	TRBJ2-2	CAWSSKGTGELFF	TGTGCCTGGAGTAGCAAGGGTACCGGGGAGCTGTTTTTT
-	TRBV27	15	-	TRBJ1-4	CASSSAGRTNEKLFF	TGTGCCAGCAGTTCCGCAGGGAGGACTAATGAAAAACTGTTTTTT
TRBD2	TRBV30	15	-	TRBJ2-7	CAWRLTSGNSYEQYF	TGTGCCTGGAGGCTGACTAGCGGGAACTCCTACGAGCAGTACTTC
TRBD2	TRBV2	16	-	TRBJ2-7	CASSTGLALETYEQYF	TGTGCCAGCAGTACGGGACTAGCTCTTGAAACCTACGAGCAGTACTTC
-	TRBV14	17	many	TRBJ1-1	CASSQDGWSEENTEAFF	TGTGCCAGCAGCCAAGATGGCTGGTCAGAAGAGAACACTGAAGCTTTCTTT
-	TRBV6-5	15	-	TRBJ1-2	CASSTRDRGNYGYTF	TGTGCCAGCAGCACTCGGGACCGGGGTAACTATGGCTACACCTTC
-	TRBV6-5	12	-	TRBJ1-2	CASGDGPRGYTF	TGTGCCAGCGGCGACGGGCCGAGGGGCTACACCTTC
-	TRBV7-9	13	-	TRBJ1-2	CASSLEAENGYTF	TGTGCCAGCAGCTTAGAAGCGGAGAATGGCTACACCTTC
-	TRBV30	14	-	TRBJ1-5	CAWSEDWTAQPQHF	TGTGCCTGGAGTGAGGACTGGACAGCCCAGCCCCAGCATTTT
TRBD1	TRBV7-8	14	-	TRBJ2-5	CASSSLQGEETQYF	TGTGCCAGCAGCTCGCTACAGGGGGAGGAGACCCAGTACTTC
-	TRBV5-1	17	-	TRBJ2-1	CASSLLQLGNRINEQFF	TGCGCCAGCAGCTTGCTTCAATTGGGTAATCGGATAAATGAGCAGTTCTTC
-	TRBV12-3/TRBV12-4	12	-	TRBJ1-6	CASSPGNSPLHF	TGTGCCAGCAGTCCGGGGAATTCACCCCTCCACTTT
-	TRBV7-8	13	once	TRBJ1-2	CASSPQGFYGYTF	TGTGCCAGCAGCCCTCAGGGATTCTATGGCTACACCTTC
-	TRBV5-6	16	-	TRBJ1-1	CASSAPIRDGNTEAFF	TGTGCCAGCAGCGCCCCAATCCGGGACGGAAACACTGAAGCTTTCTTT
TRBD1	TRBV5-1	15	-	TRBJ2-2	CASLEGGLNTGELFF	TGCGCCTCCCTAGAAGGGGGCCTCAACACCGGGGAGCTGTTTTTT
-	TRBV7-9	16	-	TRBJ1-3	CASSIKTDGSGNTIYF	TGTGCCAGCAGCATAAAGACAGACGGATCTGGAAACACCATATATTTT
TRBD1	TRBV6-5	16	-	TRBJ2-2	CASSYGTGGSTGELFF	TGTGCCAGCAGTTACGGGACAGGGGGAAGTACCGGGGAGCTGTTTTTT
TRBD1	TRBV18	18	once	TRBJ1-6	CASSPLAGGPRSNSPLHF	TGTGCCAGCTCACCTCTGGCAGGGGGCCCCCGGAGTAATTCACCCCTCCACTTT
TRBD2	TRBV7-8	15	-	TRBJ2-1	CASSSLAESYNEQFF	TGTGCCAGCAGCTCCCTAGCGGAATCCTACAATGAGCAGTTCTTC
TRBD1	TRBV5-1	15	-	TRBJ2-1	CASSPDGTGNNEQFF	TGCGCCAGCAGCCCCGACGGGACAGGGAACAATGAGCAGTTCTTC
-	TRBV15	14	once	TRBJ1-5	CATSRAGYNQPQHF	TGTGCCACCAGCAGAGCGGGGTACAATCAGCCCCAGCATTTT
TRBD1	TRBV23-1	12	few	TRBJ1-5	CAMDRARQPQHF	TGCGCCATGGACAGGGCTCGTCAGCCCCAGCATTTT
-	TRBV5-6	16	-	TRBJ2-7	CASSLATGLYSYEQYF	TGTGCCAGCAGCTTGGCCACGGGATTATACTCCTACGAGCAGTACTTC
TRBD2	TRBV19	15	-	TRBJ2-1	CASSTSQRGYNEQFF	TGTGCCAGTAGTACTAGCCAGCGGGGCTACAATGAGCAGTTCTTC
-	TRBV7-2	14	-	TRBJ2-5	CASSSRAPGGTQYF	TGTGCCAGCAGCTCCCGGGCCCCGGGCGGGACCCAGTACTTC
TRBD2	TRBV9	15	-	TRBJ2-7	CASSTSAGVYYEQYF	TGTGCCAGCAGCACCTCAGCGGGGGTATACTACGAGCAGTACTTC
-	TRBV19	15	-	TRBJ1-1	CASRSMGAQTAEAFF	TGTGCCAGTAGATCCATGGGGGCCCAAACGGCTGAAGCTTTCTTT
-	TRBV24-1	11	few	TRBJ2-1	CATKRNNEQFF	TGTGCCACCAAGCGGAACAATGAGCAGTTCTTC
-	TRBV14	13	-	TRBJ1-1	CASSLMSATEAFF	TGTGCCAGCAGCCTTATGAGTGCCACTGAAGCTTTCTTT
-	TRBV27	17	once	TRBJ2-5	CASSRRIGVEGEETQYF	TGTGCCAGCAGTCGACGGATCGGGGTGGAGGGTGAAGAGACCCAGTACTTC
-	TRBV28	15	-	TRBJ2-7	CASKIGSGSSYEQYF	TGTGCCAGCAAAATCGGAAGCGGTAGCTCCTACGAGCAGTACTTC
TRBD2	TRBV11-3	15	once	TRBJ2-7	CASSPRGSGRNEQYF	TGTGCCAGCAGCCCCCGAGGGAGCGGGAGGAACGAGCAGTACTTC
-	TRBV7-2	15	few	TRBJ2-2	CASSSGVSKPGELFF	TGTGCCAGCAGTTCAGGGGTCTCGAAGCCCGGGGAGCTGTTTTTT
-	TRBV15	14	-	TRBJ1-5	CATSREGGVGPQHF	TGTGCCACCAGCAGAGAAGGGGGGGTTGGGCCCCAGCATTTT
-	TRBV19	13	once	TRBJ2-5	CASSMTVQETQYF	TGTGCCAGTAGTATGACAGTCCAAGAGACCCAGTACTTC
-	TRBV9	14	-	TRBJ2-7	CASSVGGANGEQYF	TGTGCCAGCAGCGTAGGGGGCGCGAACGGCGAGCAGTACTTC
TRBD2	TRBV19	17	-	TRBJ2-4	CASSPDRAGGTKNIQYF	TGTGCCAGTAGTCCCGATCGAGCGGGAGGGACCAAAAACATTCAGTACTTC
-	TRBV7-2	14	-	TRBJ2-5	CASSLGYGIETQYF	TGTGCCAGCAGCTTAGGATACGGGATCGAGACCCAGTACTTC
TRBD1	TRBV12-3/TRBV12-4	13	-	TRBJ1-5	CASSLTGVQPQHF	TGTGCCAGCAGTTTGACAGGGGTTCAGCCCCAGCATTTT
-	TRBV2	16	-	TRBJ2-1	CASSRLAGSSYNEQFF	TGTGCCAGCAGTCGTCTAGCCGGTAGCTCCTACAATGAGCAGTTCTTC
-	TRBV9	17	-	TRBJ2-2	CASSGTYEWLRGGELFF	TGTGCCAGCAGCGGCACATATGAGTGGCTACGGGGCGGGGAGCTGTTTTTT
TRBD1	TRBV6-5	14	-	TRBJ1-2	CASTRTGGGYGYTF	TGTGCCAGCACCCGCACAGGGGGCGGCTATGGCTACACCTTC
-	TRBV11-2	16	-	TRBJ2-3	CASSLSLDPRPDTQYF	TGTGCCAGCAGCTTATCTTTAGACCCCCGGCCAGATACGCAGTATTTT
-	TRBV9	15	-	TRBJ2-1	CASSVAGVNYNEQFF	TGTGCCAGCAGCGTAGCGGGTGTTAATTACAATGAGCAGTTCTTC
TRBD2	TRBV6-5	15	once	TRBJ2-1	CASRERLAAYNEQFF	TGTGCCAGCAGGGAGAGGCTAGCGGCCTACAATGAGCAGTTCTTC
TRBD1	TRBV5-1	14	-	TRBJ2-3	CASSLRTGSDTQYF	TGCGCCAGCAGCCTACGGACAGGATCAGATACGCAGTATTTT
TRBD1	TRBV5-6	14	-	TRBJ1-3	CASSVGTAGNTIYF	TGTGCCAGCAGCGTCGGGACAGCAGGAAACACCATATATTTT
-	TRBV7-8	14	-	TRBJ2-7	CASSLGQAPYEQYF	TGTGCCAGCAGCTTAGGACAGGCTCCCTACGAGCAGTACTTC
TRBD2	TRBV6-1	14	-	TRBJ2-1	CAAEGLAGGSEQFF	TGTGCCGCAGAAGGACTAGCGGGTGGATCTGAGCAGTTCTTC
-	TRBV11-2	17	-	TRBJ1-4	CASSPTPIKGTNEKLFF	TGTGCCAGCAGCCCGACCCCGATAAAGGGGACTAATGAAAAACTGTTTTTT
-	TRBV2	14	-	TRBJ1-4	CASSVSVANEKLFF	TGTGCCAGCAGTGTGTCGGTTGCTAATGAAAAACTGTTTTTT
TRBD1	TRBV9	15	-	TRBJ2-2	CASSAGQGSTGELFF	TGTGCCAGCAGCGCGGGACAGGGGAGCACCGGGGAGCTGTTTTTT
TRBD1	TRBV5-1	16	-	TRBJ1-2	CASSLGRGQGAAGYTF	TGCGCCAGCAGCTTGGGGCGGGGACAGGGGGCCGCTGGCTACACCTTC
TRBD1	TRBV5-1	16	-	TRBJ2-3	CASSLAGTGFNGAQYF	TGCGCCAGCAGCTTGGCCGGGACAGGGTTCAACGGGGCGCAGTATTTT
-	TRBV28	16	once	TRBJ2-3	CASSLRPQALPDTQYF	TGTGCCAGCAGTTTACGTCCCCAAGCTCTCCCAGATACGCAGTATTTT
-	TRBV6-5	12	-	TRBJ2-1	CASSQSVNEQFF	TGTGCCAGCAGTCAATCGGTCAATGAGCAGTTCTTC
TRBD2	TRBV5-6	16	-	TRBJ2-1	CASSLGLAANVNEQFF	TGTGCCAGCAGCTTGGGTCTAGCGGCAAATGTGAATGAGCAGTTCTTC
TRBD2	TRBV18	17	-	TRBJ2-1	CASSPPTSGSYYNEQFF	TGTGCCAGCTCACCCCCTACTAGCGGGAGTTATTACAATGAGCAGTTCTTC